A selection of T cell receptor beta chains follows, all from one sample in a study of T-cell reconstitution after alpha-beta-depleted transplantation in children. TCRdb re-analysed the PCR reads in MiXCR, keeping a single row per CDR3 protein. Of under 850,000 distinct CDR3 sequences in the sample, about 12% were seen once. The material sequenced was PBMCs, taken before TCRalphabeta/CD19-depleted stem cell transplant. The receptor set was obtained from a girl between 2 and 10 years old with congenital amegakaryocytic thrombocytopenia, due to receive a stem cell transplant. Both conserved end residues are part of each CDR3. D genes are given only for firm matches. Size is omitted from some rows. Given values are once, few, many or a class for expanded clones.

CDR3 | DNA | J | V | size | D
CASRRTGPGELFF | TGTGCCAGCAGAAGGACAGGGCCCGGGGAGCTGTTTTTT | TRBJ2-2 | TRBV2 | - | TRBD1
CSASGPGYGNQPQHF | TGCAGTGCTAGTGGCCCAGGGTATGGCAATCAGCCCCAGCATTTT | TRBJ1-5 | TRBV20-1 | - | -
CASSHPAGFQPQHF | TGTGCCAGCAGCCACCCGGCGGGTTTTCAGCCCCAGCATTTT | TRBJ1-5 | TRBV7-2 | many | -
CSAPQQGAAGELFF | TGCAGTGCACCTCAACAGGGGGCGGCCGGGGAGCTGTTTTTT | TRBJ2-2 | TRBV20-1 | - | TRBD1
CASSFLPRDLNANQPQHF | TGCGCCAGCAGCTTTTTACCCAGGGATCTTAATGCCAATCAGCCCCAGCATTTT | TRBJ1-5 | TRBV5-1 | many | -
CSALGGLEYEQYF | TGCAGTGCCCTAGGGGGCCTTGAGTACGAGCAGTACTTC | TRBJ2-7 | TRBV20-1 | many | TRBD1
CASSSTSGRERYF | TGTGCCAGCAGTTCGACTAGCGGAAGAGAAAGGTATTTT | TRBJ2-3 | TRBV6-5 | - | TRBD2
CASTLLAGGRNEQFF | TGTGCCAGCACCTTACTAGCGGGAGGGCGCAATGAGCAGTTCTTC | TRBJ2-1 | TRBV9 | many | TRBD2
CASGQGAASEQYF | TGCGCCAGCGGACAGGGGGCTGCAAGCGAGCAGTACTTC | TRBJ2-7 | TRBV5-1 | - | TRBD1
CASSLEAGHNYGYTF | TGCGCCAGCAGCTTGGAGGCAGGGCATAACTATGGCTACACCTTC | TRBJ1-2 | TRBV5-1 | many | -
CASSLPGEADTQYF | TGCGCCAGCAGCCTCCCCGGTGAAGCGGATACGCAGTATTTT | TRBJ2-3 | TRBV5-1 | many | -
CASSPYLGTEAFF | TGTGCCAGCAGCCCCTACTTAGGCACTGAAGCTTTCTTT | TRBJ1-1 | TRBV12-3/TRBV12-4 | - | -
CSVVVGVDIQYF | TGCAGCGTTGTCGTGGGTGTGGACATTCAGTACTTC | TRBJ2-4 | TRBV29-1 | many | -
CASQPTQANTEAFF | TGCGCCAGCCAACCCACACAGGCGAACACTGAAGCTTTCTTT | TRBJ1-1 | TRBV5-1 | few | -
CSARASGTSGADTQYF | TGCAGTGCTAGAGCGTCCGGGACTAGCGGGGCAGATACGCAGTATTTT | TRBJ2-3 | TRBV20-1 | - | TRBD2
CASSLPGGDEKLFF | TGTGCCAGCAGTTTACCCGGGGGTGATGAAAAACTGTTTTTT | TRBJ1-4 | TRBV12-3/TRBV12-4 | many | -
CASSIVRDPLRLIF | TGCGCCAGCAGCATAGTTAGGGACCCGTTACGATTGATCTTC | TRBJ2-1 | TRBV5-1 | - | -
CASSAPGQQETQYF | TGTGCCAGCAGTGCTCCGGGACAGCAAGAGACCCAGTACTTC | TRBJ2-5 | TRBV12-3/TRBV12-4 | - | TRBD1
CASSFQTLSNEQFF | TGTGCCAGCAGCTTCCAGACCCTCTCCAATGAGCAGTTCTTC | TRBJ2-1 | TRBV4-2 | many | -
CAIPRPGQGGTGELFF | TGTGCCATTCCCCGACCGGGACAGGGAGGCACCGGGGAGCTGTTTTTT | TRBJ2-2 | TRBV10-3 | - | TRBD1
CASGLTGNTEAFF | TGCGCCAGCGGCCTGACAGGGAACACTGAAGCTTTCTTT | TRBJ1-1 | TRBV5-1 | - | -
CASSLDTSGRGYEQYF | TGCGCCAGCAGCTTGGATACTAGCGGGAGGGGGTACGAGCAGTACTTC | TRBJ2-7 | TRBV5-1 | - | TRBD2
CASRYIAGAQETQYF | TGTGCCAGCAGATATATAGCGGGCGCACAAGAGACCCAGTACTTC | TRBJ2-5 | TRBV12-3/TRBV12-4 | few | TRBD2
CSASATSGIWGTDTQYF | TGCAGTGCTAGTGCCACTAGCGGGATATGGGGCACAGATACGCAGTATTTT | TRBJ2-3 | TRBV20-1 | few | TRBD2
CASSLGSGRSSTGELFF | TGTGCCAGCAGTTTGGGTAGCGGGAGATCTTCGACCGGGGAGCTGTTTTTT | TRBJ2-2 | TRBV27 | few | TRBD2
CASSPSTPGQYF | TGTGCCAGCAGCCCCTCAACCCCCGGGCAGTACTTC | TRBJ2-7 | TRBV12-3/TRBV12-4 | many | -
CSVVLGGASHEQYF | TGCAGCGTAGTACTCGGGGGCGCTTCCCACGAGCAGTACTTC | TRBJ2-7 | TRBV29-1 | few | -
CASSLAGLESGELFF | TGTGCCAGCAGCTTAGCGGGCCTAGAGTCCGGGGAGCTGTTTTTT | TRBJ2-2 | TRBV7-2 | - | -
CASGETIGASTEAFF | TGTGCCAGCGGGGAGACCATAGGCGCAAGCACTGAAGCTTTCTTT | TRBJ1-1 | TRBV12-3/TRBV12-4 | few | -
CASSQARPQETQYF | TGTGCCAGCAGTCAGGCCAGGCCACAAGAGACCCAGTACTTC | TRBJ2-5 | TRBV12-3/TRBV12-4 | many | -
CSVRDSRETQYF | TGCAGCGTTCGTGACTCGCGAGAGACCCAGTACTTC | TRBJ2-5 | TRBV29-1 | - | -
CASSYGWRNTEAFF | TGTGCCAGCAGTTATGGGTGGCGGAACACTGAAGCTTTCTTT | TRBJ1-1 | TRBV6-5 | many | -
CASSQVEGRGPFF | TGTGCCAGCAGCCAAGTTGAGGGCAGGGGGCCTTTCTTC | TRBJ2-1 | TRBV4-2 | many | TRBD1
CASIAGGLEDRNEQFF | TGTGCCAGCATAGCGGGAGGGTTGGAAGATCGCAATGAGCAGTTCTTC | TRBJ2-1 | TRBV28 | - | TRBD2
CASSATSGIRNEQFF | TGTGCCAGCAGTGCTACTAGCGGGATAAGAAATGAGCAGTTCTTC | TRBJ2-1 | TRBV28 | - | TRBD2
CASTERTLRLGADTQYF | TGTGCCAGCACCGAAAGGACCCTCCGTCTAGGGGCAGATACGCAGTATTTT | TRBJ2-3 | TRBV27 | many | -